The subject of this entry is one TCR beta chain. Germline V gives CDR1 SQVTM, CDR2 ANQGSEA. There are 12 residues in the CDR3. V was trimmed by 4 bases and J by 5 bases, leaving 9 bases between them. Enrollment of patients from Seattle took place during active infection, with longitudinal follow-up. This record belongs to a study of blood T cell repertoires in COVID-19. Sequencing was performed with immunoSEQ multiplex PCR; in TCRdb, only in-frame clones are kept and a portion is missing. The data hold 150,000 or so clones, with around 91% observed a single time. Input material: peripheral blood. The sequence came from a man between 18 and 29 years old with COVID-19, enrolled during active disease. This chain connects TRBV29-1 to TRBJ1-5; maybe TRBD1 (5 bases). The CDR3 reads CSVGQLDQPQHF. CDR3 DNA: TGCAGCGTTGGACAGCTAGATCAGCCCCAGCATTTT.